Listed below are T cell receptor beta chains from one sample, sequenced in a study of T-cell memory formation after mild COVID-19. TCRdb independently ran MiXCR on the 5' RACE reads; one entry per CDR3 protein. This sample yields about 340,000 distinct CDR3 sequences, of which 20% to 25% are seen a single time; roughly a fifth belongs to the top ten. The sequencing input was PBMCs or a T cell subset sorted from them (not recorded which). These receptors all stem from a man between 18 and 35 years old who had mild COVID-19 (a few samples of this study predate the infection). Cell type and time point are not known. CDR3s include the opening cysteine and the closing phenylalanine or tryptophan. D genes are given only for firm matches. Clone size is not always given. Where it is, it says once, few, many or a class for expanded clones.

j_call v_call clone_size d_call cdr3_nt cdr3_aa
TRBJ2-3 TRBV20-1 - TRBD1 TGCAGTGCTCCACCCGGGACAGACACAGATACGCAGTATTTT CSAPPGTDTDTQYF
TRBJ2-1 TRBV7-3 - TRBD1 TGTGCCAGCAGCACCGACAGGGGGGGCTACAATGAGCAGTTCTTC CASSTDRGGYNEQFF
TRBJ1-1 TRBV18 - - TGTGCCAGCTCTGAGGTCGGAGGGGTCGGTGAAGCTTTCTTT CASSEVGGVGEAFF
TRBJ1-1 TRBV5-1 - - TGCGCCAGCAGCTTGGCGCCTGGGGACACTGAAGCTTTCTTT CASSLAPGDTEAFF
TRBJ2-2 TRBV5-1 few TRBD1 TGCGCCAGCAGCGCCAACAGGGGGCCCACCGGGGAGCTGTTTTTT CASSANRGPTGELFF
TRBJ2-7 TRBV13 - TRBD1 TGTGCCAGCAGCCTACCACGGACAGGGGGGAGCTACGAGCAGTACTTC CASSLPRTGGSYEQYF
TRBJ2-1 TRBV4-2 few - TGTGCCAGCAGCTCACCTCAGTACAATGAGCAGTTCTTC CASSSPQYNEQFF
TRBJ1-2 TRBV24-1 few - TGTGCCACCAGTGATTTTCAGGGAACTGTATGGGGCTACACCTTC CATSDFQGTVWGYTF
TRBJ1-3 TRBV23-1 few - TGCGCCAGCAGTCAATCGCGGGGATGCTCTGGAAACACCATATATTTT CASSQSRGCSGNTIYF
TRBJ1-1 TRBV4-1 - - TGCGCCAGCAGCCAAGAACGGGGGATGAACACTGAAGCTTTCTTT CASSQERGMNTEAFF
TRBJ2-1 TRBV7-3 - - TGTGCCAGCAGCCGCAGTGCAAGCTCCTACAATGAGCAGTTCTTC CASSRSASSYNEQFF
TRBJ2-7 TRBV6-5 - TRBD1 TGTGCCAGCAGTTACCCGACAGGGGGTCGATACGAGCAGTACTTC CASSYPTGGRYEQYF
TRBJ1-5 TRBV5-1 few - TGCGCCAGCAGCCTGGACAGCGAGGATCAGCCCCAGCATTTT CASSLDSEDQPQHF
TRBJ2-5 TRBV29-1 - TRBD1 TGCAGCGTTGAACCGGCAGGGGGCATGGAGACCCAGTACTTC CSVEPAGGMETQYF
TRBJ2-3 TRBV20-1 few TRBD2 TGCAGTGCTAAAGAGGGGACTAGCGCGACCACAGATACGCAGTATTTT CSAKEGTSATTDTQYF
TRBJ2-3 TRBV7-2 many TRBD2 TGTGCCAGCAGCTTACGGGGGGGCCTCGCAGATACGCAGTATTTT CASSLRGGLADTQYF
TRBJ2-1 TRBV5-4 - - TGTGCCAGCAGCTTAGCAGGGGCCGAGGGCAATGAGCAGTTCTTC CASSLAGAEGNEQFF
TRBJ2-7 TRBV7-6 few - TGTGCCAGCAGCTTAGAGGCCCTGGGGGAGCAGTACTTC CASSLEALGEQYF
TRBJ1-1 TRBV5-1 many - TGTGCCAGCAGGGACACATTGAACACTGAAGCTTTCTTT CASRDTLNTEAFF
TRBJ2-5 TRBV3-1 - - TGTGCCAGCAGCCAAGAGATGGAGACCCAGTACTTC CASSQEMETQYF
TRBJ2-3 TRBV9 - - TGTGCCAGCAGCCCGCGGATCTCAGATACGCAGTATTTT CASSPRISDTQYF
TRBJ1-1 TRBV15 - - TGTGCCACCAGCCAGGGACAAAGGGGAACTGAAGCTTTCTTT CATSQGQRGTEAFF
TRBJ2-3 TRBV5-1 - - TGCGCCAGCAGCTTGGCCGGGGACTTAGGCACAGATACGCAGTATTTT CASSLAGDLGTDTQYF
TRBJ2-7 TRBV4-3 - - TGCGCCAGCAGCCAAGAATGGACATCGAGCTCCTACGAGCAGTACTTC CASSQEWTSSSYEQYF
TRBJ1-6 TRBV5-4 many - TGTGCCAGCAGCTCCCAGGGAATGAGGACACCCCTCCACTTT CASSSQGMRTPLHF
TRBJ2-3 TRBV20-1 many - TGCAGTGCTAGAGATCTCGCAGGACACGGAACTAGCACAGATACGCAGTATTTT CSARDLAGHGTSTDTQYF
TRBJ2-1 TRBV20-1 - - TGCAGTGCTAGAGCTGATAATCAGGTGCCCACCTACAATGAGCAGTTCTTC CSARADNQVPTYNEQFF
TRBJ1-1 TRBV5-1 - - TGCGCCAGCAGCGGCCCGTCAGCTACAACTGAAGCTTTCTTT CASSGPSATTEAFF
TRBJ2-3 TRBV9 few TRBD2 TGTGCCAGCAGCGGAAGCGGGGGGGCACATACGCAGTATTTT CASSGSGGAHTQYF
TRBJ2-3 TRBV24-1 - - TGTGCCACCAGTGATTTTTGGACAGATACGCAGTATTTT CATSDFWTDTQYF
TRBJ2-3 TRBV10-3 - TRBD2 TGTGCCTCTAGGCCGGCTAGCGGGGACACAGATACGCAGTATTTT CASRPASGDTDTQYF
TRBJ1-1 TRBV4-1 few - TGCGCCAGCAGCCAAGATGGGGGGACGAACACTGAAGCTTTCTTT CASSQDGGTNTEAFF
TRBJ2-3 TRBV6-5 few - TGTGCCAGCAGCGGAAGGCTGTCCACAGATACGCAGTATTTT CASSGRLSTDTQYF
TRBJ2-7 TRBV7-2 - - TGTGCCAGCAGCTCGTCGGGGGCCACCTACGAGCAGTACTTC CASSSSGATYEQYF
TRBJ2-5 TRBV7-6 - - TGTGCCAGCAGCTTCTACTTGCAAGAGACCCAGTACTTC CASSFYLQETQYF
TRBJ1-4 TRBV6-2/TRBV6-3 - - TGTGCCAGCAGTTACAGAGGATTGGGCGAAAAACTGTTTTTT CASSYRGLGEKLFF
TRBJ2-1 TRBV4-3 - TRBD2 TGCGCCAGCAGCCAAGATATGCAGCGGGGGGTTGAGCAGTTCTTC CASSQDMQRGVEQFF
TRBJ1-4 TRBV4-3 - TRBD1 TGCGCCAGCAGCCCCGGGACAGTAAATGAAAAACTGTTTTTT CASSPGTVNEKLFF
TRBJ2-2 TRBV2 - - TGTGCCACAGACAGAGGGACCGGGGAGCTGTTTTTT CATDRGTGELFF
TRBJ1-5 TRBV20-1 few - TGCAGTGCCGGGACAACAGTAGATCAGCCCCAGCATTTT CSAGTTVDQPQHF
TRBJ1-1 TRBV6-5 - TRBD1 TGTGCCAGCAGATTCCGGGACAGGGCCATGAACACTGAAGCTTTCTTT CASRFRDRAMNTEAFF
TRBJ2-1 TRBV7-3 - TRBD2 TGTGCCAGCAGCTTAACTAGCGGGGGGGCCTCCCAGTTCTTC CASSLTSGGASQFF
TRBJ1-1 TRBV4-1 - - TGCGCCAGAAGCCAAGAGGGACGGGACGCCGCGAGGGCTTTCTTT CARSQEGRDAARAFF
TRBJ1-4 TRBV28 few - TGTGCCAGCAGTTTAGGGCGGGCACTGTTTTTT CASSLGRALFF
TRBJ1-2 TRBV5-6 few - TGTGCCAGCAGCTTGGACGGGCAGGACTATGGCTACACCTTC CASSLDGQDYGYTF
TRBJ2-3 TRBV6-5 few TRBD1 TGTGCCAGCAGCTTAGACAGGGGAGATACGCAGTATTTT CASSLDRGDTQYF
TRBJ1-6 TRBV5-1 - - TGCGCCAGCAGCCTGGGGGGTACACCCCTCCACTTT CASSLGGTPLHF
TRBJ2-3 TRBV5-1 few TRBD1 TGCGCCAGCAGCTTGCGTGGGACAGGGAGCACAGATACGCAGTATTTT CASSLRGTGSTDTQYF
TRBJ2-1 TRBV6-4 few TRBD2 TGTGCCAGCAGTGATGGGGGGGAGGGCCATGAGCAGTTCTTC CASSDGGEGHEQFF
TRBJ2-3 TRBV6-6 few - TGTGCCAGCAGTTTCGAAATCGCCACAGATACGCAGTATTTT CASSFEIATDTQYF
TRBJ1-1 TRBV4-1 - TRBD1 TGCGCCAGCAGCTTACGCCGGGACAGGGACGCTGAAGCTTTCTTT CASSLRRDRDAEAFF
TRBJ2-5 TRBV29-1 - - TGCAGCGTCGCACCGGTGGCAGGGGTAGGAGAGACCCAGTACTTC CSVAPVAGVGETQYF
TRBJ2-3 TRBV12-3/TRBV12-4 - TRBD2 TGTGCCAGCAGTTGGGGACTAGCGATAGATACGCAGTATTTT CASSWGLAIDTQYF